The rows below give T cell receptor beta chains drawn from one sample of a study of vaccination and CD4 T cells after COVID-19. Antigen specificity for these receptors is unknown. Each CDR3 protein is one row after TCRdb ran MiXCR on the PCR reads. Among about 13,000 distinct CDR3 sequences listed, about three quarters were seen once. Sequenced input: CD4+ T cells from blood, cultured in vitro. These receptor sequences come from a human donor who had recovered from COVID-19. CDR3s include the opening cysteine and the closing phenylalanine or tryptophan. Fields, in order: clone size, J gene, V gene, D gene, CDR3 protein, CDR3 DNA. A D gene is named only where the DNA matches it firmly. The listing skips clone size in some rows; elsewhere it reads once, few, many or a size class.

abundance: NA
j_gene: TRBJ2-1
v_gene: TRBV19
d_gene: TRBD1
CDR3aa: CASSIPIRTGGVEQFF
CDR3nt: TGTGCCAGTAGTATACCCATTAGGACAGGGGGCGTTGAGCAGTTCTTC

abundance: once
j_gene: TRBJ2-5
v_gene: TRBV6-5
d_gene: TRBD1
CDR3aa: CASSYGTGGETQYF
CDR3nt: TGTGCCAGCAGTTACGGGACAGGGGGAGAGACCCAGTACTTC

abundance: once
j_gene: TRBJ2-7
v_gene: TRBV6-2/TRBV6-3
d_gene: TRBD2
CDR3aa: CASRSSGSANEQYF
CDR3nt: TGTGCCAGCAGGTCTAGCGGGAGTGCGAACGAGCAGTACTTC

abundance: once
j_gene: TRBJ1-5
v_gene: TRBV30
d_gene: NA
CDR3aa: CAWSPGSGYNQPQHF
CDR3nt: TGTGCCTGGAGTCCAGGGTCGGGCTACAATCAGCCCCAGCATTTT

abundance: NA
j_gene: TRBJ2-7
v_gene: TRBV20-1
d_gene: NA
CDR3aa: CSARKDLYEQYF
CDR3nt: TGCAGTGCCCGGAAGGACCTCTACGAGCAGTACTTC

abundance: NA
j_gene: TRBJ2-7
v_gene: TRBV6-1
d_gene: NA
CDR3aa: CASSSASGRYREQYF
CDR3nt: TGTGCCAGCAGCAGTGCCTCGGGCAGATATCGCGAGCAGTACTTC

abundance: medium-sized
j_gene: TRBJ2-3
v_gene: TRBV7-9
d_gene: TRBD2
CDR3aa: CASSPRTSGPSTDTQYF
CDR3nt: TGTGCCAGCAGCCCCCGGACTAGCGGGCCTAGCACAGATACGCAGTATTTT

abundance: NA
j_gene: TRBJ2-7
v_gene: TRBV12-3/TRBV12-4
d_gene: TRBD2
CDR3aa: CASSLRAGLSYEQYF
CDR3nt: TGTGCCAGCAGTTTAAGAGCGGGACTCTCCTACGAGCAGTACTTC

abundance: NA
j_gene: TRBJ2-7
v_gene: TRBV5-4
d_gene: TRBD2
CDR3aa: CASSFGTSPYEQYF
CDR3nt: TGTGCCAGCAGCTTCGGGACTAGCCCCTACGAGCAGTACTTC

abundance: NA
j_gene: TRBJ2-5
v_gene: TRBV9
d_gene: TRBD2
CDR3aa: CASSVGLAGVETQYF
CDR3nt: TGTGCCAGCAGCGTAGGTCTAGCGGGAGTAGAGACCCAGTACTTC

abundance: NA
j_gene: TRBJ1-2
v_gene: TRBV30
d_gene: NA
CDR3aa: CAWRSPGSPRGYTF
CDR3nt: TGTGCCTGGAGGTCCCCAGGTTCTCCCCGGGGCTACACCTTC

abundance: NA
j_gene: TRBJ1-6
v_gene: TRBV7-2
d_gene: NA
CDR3aa: CASSLDGMDSPLHF
CDR3nt: TGTGCCAGCAGCTTAGACGGTATGGATTCACCCCTCCACTTT

abundance: NA
j_gene: TRBJ2-1
v_gene: TRBV2
d_gene: TRBD2
CDR3aa: CASKGLAGKYNEQFF
CDR3nt: TGTGCCAGCAAGGGGCTAGCGGGGAAGTACAATGAGCAGTTCTTC

abundance: once
j_gene: TRBJ2-7
v_gene: TRBV15
d_gene: NA
CDR3aa: CATSSGRGGYEQYF
CDR3nt: TGTGCCACCAGCAGTGGCAGGGGAGGATACGAGCAGTACTTC

abundance: few
j_gene: TRBJ1-2
v_gene: TRBV7-9
d_gene: NA
CDR3aa: CASRSKASGNDYGYTF
CDR3nt: TGTGCCAGCAGATCCAAAGCCTCAGGGAACGACTATGGCTACACCTTC

abundance: NA
j_gene: TRBJ2-1
v_gene: TRBV20-1
d_gene: NA
CDR3aa: CSAIEVGSYNEQFF
CDR3nt: TGCAGTGCCATTGAGGTGGGGTCCTACAATGAGCAGTTCTTC

abundance: NA
j_gene: TRBJ1-2
v_gene: TRBV6-5
d_gene: NA
CDR3aa: CASSYRERDYGYTF
CDR3nt: TGTGCCAGCAGCTACAGGGAGCGGGACTATGGCTACACCTTC

abundance: NA
j_gene: TRBJ1-2
v_gene: TRBV18
d_gene: NA
CDR3aa: CASSRDTGNYGYTF
CDR3nt: TGTGCCAGCTCCCGAGATACAGGGAACTATGGCTACACCTTC

abundance: NA
j_gene: TRBJ2-1
v_gene: TRBV7-9
d_gene: NA
CDR3aa: CASSLVGTRSSYNEQFF
CDR3nt: TGTGCCAGCAGCTTAGTAGGGACTCGCAGCTCCTACAATGAGCAGTTCTTC

abundance: NA
j_gene: TRBJ1-3
v_gene: TRBV6-1
d_gene: TRBD1
CDR3aa: CATEGASGNTIYF
CDR3nt: TGTGCCACCGAGGGGGCCTCTGGAAACACCATATATTTT

abundance: NA
j_gene: TRBJ2-3
v_gene: TRBV5-4
d_gene: TRBD2
CDR3aa: CASSLREGTDTQYF
CDR3nt: TGTGCCAGCAGCTTGCGGGAGGGGACAGATACGCAGTATTTT

abundance: NA
j_gene: TRBJ1-6
v_gene: TRBV7-2
d_gene: NA
CDR3aa: CASSLGTYRVSPLHF
CDR3nt: TGTGCCAGCAGCTTAGGGACCTACCGGGTTTCACCCCTCCACTTT

abundance: NA
j_gene: TRBJ1-5
v_gene: TRBV20-1
d_gene: NA
CDR3aa: CSAREGQSSNQPQHF
CDR3nt: TGCAGTGCTAGAGAGGGACAAAGTAGCAATCAGCCCCAGCATTTT

abundance: NA
j_gene: TRBJ2-3
v_gene: TRBV7-9
d_gene: NA
CDR3aa: CASSLARGNPTDTQYF
CDR3nt: TGTGCCAGCAGCTTAGCACGCGGGAATCCCACAGATACGCAGTATTTT

abundance: NA
j_gene: TRBJ2-7
v_gene: TRBV12-3/TRBV12-4
d_gene: NA
CDR3aa: CASSFPGTSYEQYF
CDR3nt: TGTGCCAGCAGTTTTCCGGGTACGTCCTACGAGCAGTACTTC

abundance: NA
j_gene: TRBJ1-6
v_gene: TRBV2
d_gene: TRBD1
CDR3aa: CASSLRTGSSSPLHF
CDR3nt: TGTGCCAGCAGCCTAAGGACAGGGTCGTCTTCACCCCTCCACTTT

abundance: NA
j_gene: TRBJ1-5
v_gene: TRBV21-1
d_gene: NA
CDR3aa: CASSKERCCRNFSNQPQHF
CDR3nt: TGTGCCAGCAGCAAAGAACGATGTTGCAGGAACTTTAGCAATCAGCCCCAGCATTTT

abundance: NA
j_gene: TRBJ2-2
v_gene: TRBV7-9
d_gene: TRBD1
CDR3aa: CASESGTGGFGELFF
CDR3nt: TGTGCCAGCGAATCCGGGACAGGGGGCTTCGGGGAGCTGTTTTTT

abundance: NA
j_gene: TRBJ1-5
v_gene: TRBV6-2/TRBV6-3
d_gene: NA
CDR3aa: CASSYPQPQHF
CDR3nt: TGTGCCAGCAGTTACCCCCAGCCCCAGCATTTT

abundance: few
j_gene: TRBJ1-5
v_gene: TRBV20-1
d_gene: NA
CDR3aa: CSASGGASNQPQHF
CDR3nt: TGCAGTGCTAGCGGGGGGGCCAGCAATCAGCCCCAGCATTTT

abundance: NA
j_gene: TRBJ1-2
v_gene: TRBV6-1
d_gene: TRBD1
CDR3aa: CASRGQGGGSYGYTF
CDR3nt: TGTGCCAGCAGGGGGCAGGGGGGCGGAAGCTATGGCTACACCTTC

abundance: NA
j_gene: TRBJ2-1
v_gene: TRBV27
d_gene: NA
CDR3aa: CASTSPGNEQFF
CDR3nt: TGTGCCAGCACCAGTCCGGGGAATGAGCAGTTCTTC

abundance: few
j_gene: TRBJ1-5
v_gene: TRBV15
d_gene: NA
CDR3aa: CATSRARVSNQPQHF
CDR3nt: TGTGCCACCAGCAGAGCCAGGGTTAGCAATCAGCCCCAGCATTTT

abundance: NA
j_gene: TRBJ2-7
v_gene: TRBV10-3
d_gene: NA
CDR3aa: CAISLRAQGGEQYF
CDR3nt: TGTGCCATCAGTCTCCGGGCCCAAGGTGGGGAGCAGTACTTC

abundance: NA
j_gene: TRBJ2-1
v_gene: TRBV20-1
d_gene: NA
CDR3aa: CSARGGASSYNEQFF
CDR3nt: TGCAGTGCTAGGGGAGGTGCAAGCTCCTACAATGAGCAGTTCTTC

abundance: NA
j_gene: TRBJ1-4
v_gene: TRBV28
d_gene: NA
CDR3aa: CASNMGRNEKLFF
CDR3nt: TGTGCCAGCAACATGGGTCGTAATGAAAAACTGTTTTTT

abundance: NA
j_gene: TRBJ2-3
v_gene: TRBV15
d_gene: NA
CDR3aa: CATSRERRNTQYF
CDR3nt: TGTGCCACCAGCAGAGAAAGGAGGAATACGCAGTATTTT

abundance: few
j_gene: TRBJ1-1
v_gene: TRBV11-1
d_gene: NA
CDR3aa: CASSLVQDHLRFTEAFF
CDR3nt: TGTGCCAGCAGCTTAGTCCAGGACCACCTAAGGTTCACTGAAGCTTTCTTT

abundance: NA
j_gene: TRBJ1-5
v_gene: TRBV6-1
d_gene: NA
CDR3aa: CASRRLGYEQPQHF
CDR3nt: TGTGCCAGCAGGAGGCTCGGGTATGAGCAGCCCCAGCATTTT

abundance: few
j_gene: TRBJ1-2
v_gene: TRBV25-1
d_gene: TRBD1
CDR3aa: CASRTGFNYGYTF
CDR3nt: TGTGCCAGCCGGACAGGCTTTAACTATGGCTACACCTTC

abundance: NA
j_gene: TRBJ1-5
v_gene: TRBV28
d_gene: TRBD1
CDR3aa: CASKGGQGGQPQHF
CDR3nt: TGTGCCAGCAAGGGTGGACAGGGCGGCCAGCCCCAGCATTTT

abundance: few
j_gene: TRBJ2-3
v_gene: TRBV20-1
d_gene: NA
CDR3aa: CSASKAADTQYF
CDR3nt: TGCAGTGCTAGTAAAGCCGCAGATACGCAGTATTTT

abundance: NA
j_gene: TRBJ2-1
v_gene: TRBV20-1
d_gene: TRBD2
CDR3aa: CSATLPRLAGIYNEQFF
CDR3nt: TGCAGTGCTACCTTGCCCCGACTAGCGGGAATCTACAATGAGCAGTTCTTC

abundance: NA
j_gene: TRBJ2-2
v_gene: TRBV7-2
d_gene: TRBD2
CDR3aa: CASSLSLAGGTGELFF
CDR3nt: TGTGCCAGCAGCCTCTCCCTAGCGGGCGGCACCGGGGAGCTGTTTTTT